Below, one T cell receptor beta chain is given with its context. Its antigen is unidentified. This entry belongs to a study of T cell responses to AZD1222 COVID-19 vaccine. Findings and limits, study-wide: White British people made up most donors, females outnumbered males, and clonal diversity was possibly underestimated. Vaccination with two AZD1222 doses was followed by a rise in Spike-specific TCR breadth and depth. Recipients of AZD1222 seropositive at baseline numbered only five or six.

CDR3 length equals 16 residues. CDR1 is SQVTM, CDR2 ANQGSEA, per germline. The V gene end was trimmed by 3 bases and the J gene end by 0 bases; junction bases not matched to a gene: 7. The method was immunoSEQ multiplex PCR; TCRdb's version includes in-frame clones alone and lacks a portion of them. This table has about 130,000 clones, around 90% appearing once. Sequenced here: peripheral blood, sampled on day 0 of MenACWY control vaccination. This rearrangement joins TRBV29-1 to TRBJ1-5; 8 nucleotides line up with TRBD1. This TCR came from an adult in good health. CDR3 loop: CSVEEGTGPSNQPQHF. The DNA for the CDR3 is TGCAGCGTTGAGGAGGGGACAGGACCTAGCAATCAGCCCCAGCATTTT.